These T cell receptor beta chains were read from a single sample in a study of cytomegalovirus exposure and HLA in healthy donors. Generated by immunoSEQ multiplex PCR, the TCRdb table keeps only in-frame clones and is missing some. The sample has roughly 250,000 clones, 70% to 90% seen once. Input material: PBMCs. The receptors stem from a woman aged 25 to 45 in good health and CMV-seropositive. Both conserved end residues are part of each CDR3. The order of the fields is D gene, V gene, J gene, clone size, CDR3 DNA, CDR3 protein. The D gene is left open where the match is weak. Only some rows state a clone size, as once, few, many or a class for expanded clones.

d_gene: TRBD1
v_gene: TRBV2
j_gene: TRBJ2-5
abundance: .
CDR3nt: TGTGCCAGCAGAAGAGACAGGGGGCCAGGGCAAGAGACCCAGTACTTC
CDR3aa: CASRRDRGPGQETQYF

d_gene: TRBD1
v_gene: TRBV28
j_gene: TRBJ1-4
abundance: .
CDR3nt: TGTGCCAGCAGTACCCCGGGACAGGGTTATGAAAAACTGTTTTTT
CDR3aa: CASSTPGQGYEKLFF

d_gene: .
v_gene: TRBV7-2
j_gene: TRBJ1-2
abundance: .
CDR3nt: TGTGCCAGCAGCCTCGGGGGGTACTATGGCTACACCTTC
CDR3aa: CASSLGGYYGYTF

d_gene: TRBD1
v_gene: TRBV7-3
j_gene: TRBJ2-2
abundance: .
CDR3nt: TGTGCCAGCAGCGTACAGGGGGCCTGGAACACCGGGGAGCTGTTTTTT
CDR3aa: CASSVQGAWNTGELFF

d_gene: TRBD1
v_gene: TRBV5-1
j_gene: TRBJ2-2
abundance: .
CDR3nt: TGCGCCAGCAGCCCCGTGACAGGGCAAAACACCGGGGAGCTGTTTTTT
CDR3aa: CASSPVTGQNTGELFF

d_gene: .
v_gene: TRBV9
j_gene: TRBJ1-5
abundance: .
CDR3nt: TGTGCCAGCAGCGTAGGGTCTGGAAGGGGTGCGAGCAATCAGCCCCAGCATTTT
CDR3aa: CASSVGSGRGASNQPQHF

d_gene: .
v_gene: TRBV5-4
j_gene: TRBJ2-5
abundance: .
CDR3nt: TGTGCCAGCAGCTCGACCCTAGCTCTGGAGACCCAGTACTTC
CDR3aa: CASSSTLALETQYF

d_gene: .
v_gene: TRBV7-2
j_gene: TRBJ2-7
abundance: .
CDR3nt: TGTGCCAGCAGCTTAGAGCATCGGGGCTCCTACGAGCAGTACTTC
CDR3aa: CASSLEHRGSYEQYF

d_gene: TRBD1
v_gene: TRBV29-1
j_gene: TRBJ1-1
abundance: .
CDR3nt: TGCAGCGTGACTCCAGGGGGCTTTAGCACTGAAGCTTTCTTT
CDR3aa: CSVTPGGFSTEAFF

d_gene: TRBD2
v_gene: TRBV6-1
j_gene: TRBJ2-7
abundance: .
CDR3nt: TGTGCCAGCAGACTAGCGCACTCCTACGAGCAGTACTTC
CDR3aa: CASRLAHSYEQYF

d_gene: TRBD2
v_gene: TRBV27
j_gene: TRBJ2-7
abundance: once
CDR3nt: TGTGCCAGCAGTTTAGCGGGAGGCGCCTACGAGCAGTACTTC
CDR3aa: CASSLAGGAYEQYF

d_gene: TRBD1
v_gene: TRBV5-1
j_gene: TRBJ2-3
abundance: .
CDR3nt: TGCGCCAGCAGCTTATTATTACAGGGGGCAGGGGAAGATACGCAGTATTTT
CDR3aa: CASSLLLQGAGEDTQYF

d_gene: .
v_gene: TRBV5-1
j_gene: TRBJ2-1
abundance: .
CDR3nt: TGCGCCAGCAGCTTACTCCAGGGAAATGAGCAGTTCTTC
CDR3aa: CASSLLQGNEQFF

d_gene: .
v_gene: TRBV7-9
j_gene: TRBJ2-1
abundance: once
CDR3nt: TGTGCCAGCAGCACCGGGATTTACAATGAGCAGTTCTTC
CDR3aa: CASSTGIYNEQFF

d_gene: TRBD1
v_gene: TRBV27
j_gene: TRBJ1-5
abundance: .
CDR3nt: TGTGCCAGCAGTCCCCCCGGGACAGGGAATAGCAATCAGCCCCAGCATTTT
CDR3aa: CASSPPGTGNSNQPQHF

d_gene: TRBD1
v_gene: TRBV7-2
j_gene: TRBJ1-2
abundance: once
CDR3nt: TGTGCCAGCAGCTTAGAAGATGGCAGGGGGCTTTTCTATGGCTACACCTTC
CDR3aa: CASSLEDGRGLFYGYTF

d_gene: .
v_gene: TRBV27
j_gene: TRBJ1-2
abundance: many
CDR3nt: TGTGCCAGCAGTTCAGAGGGCCATCTTAACTATGGCTACACCTTC
CDR3aa: CASSSEGHLNYGYTF

d_gene: TRBD2
v_gene: TRBV29-1
j_gene: TRBJ2-5
abundance: once
CDR3nt: TGCAGCGTTGCATTAGCGGGACCAGAGACCCAGTACTTC
CDR3aa: CSVALAGPETQYF

d_gene: .
v_gene: TRBV28
j_gene: TRBJ1-5
abundance: .
CDR3nt: TGTGCCAGCAGCTTGGTTCGGAGGGTGAATAGCAATCAGCCCCAGCATTTT
CDR3aa: CASSLVRRVNSNQPQHF

d_gene: TRBD2
v_gene: TRBV11-2
j_gene: TRBJ2-7
abundance: .
CDR3nt: TGTGCCAGCAGGGGCTATAGCGGGAGACGTTACGAGCAGTACTTC
CDR3aa: CASRGYSGRRYEQYF

d_gene: TRBD1
v_gene: TRBV27
j_gene: TRBJ2-7
abundance: .
CDR3nt: TGTGCCAGCAGATGGGCCGGGACAGGGGCCTACGAGCAGTACTTC
CDR3aa: CASRWAGTGAYEQYF

d_gene: .
v_gene: TRBV7-3
j_gene: TRBJ2-1
abundance: .
CDR3nt: TGTGCCAGCAGCTTAAGGGCTAGCGCCGAGTTCAATGAGCAGTTCTTC
CDR3aa: CASSLRASAEFNEQFF

d_gene: TRBD1
v_gene: TRBV19
j_gene: TRBJ1-2
abundance: .
CDR3nt: TGTGCCAGTAGTCCCCGACAGGGGGCGGAATCGGATTATGGCTACACCTTC
CDR3aa: CASSPRQGAESDYGYTF